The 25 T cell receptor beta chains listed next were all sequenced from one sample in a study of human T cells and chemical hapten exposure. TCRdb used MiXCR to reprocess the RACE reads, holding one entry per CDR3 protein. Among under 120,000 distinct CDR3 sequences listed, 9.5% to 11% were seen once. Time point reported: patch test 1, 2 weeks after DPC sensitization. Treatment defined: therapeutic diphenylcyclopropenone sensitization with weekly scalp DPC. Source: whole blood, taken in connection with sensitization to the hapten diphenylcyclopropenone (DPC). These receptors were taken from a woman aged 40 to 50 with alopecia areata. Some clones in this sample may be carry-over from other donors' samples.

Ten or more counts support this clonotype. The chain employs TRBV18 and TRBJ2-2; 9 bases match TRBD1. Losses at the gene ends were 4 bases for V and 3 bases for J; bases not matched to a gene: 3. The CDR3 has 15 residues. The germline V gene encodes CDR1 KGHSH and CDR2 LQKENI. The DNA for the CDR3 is TGTGCCAGCTCACGGGACAGGGTCGACACCGGGGAGCTGTTTTTT. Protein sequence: CASSRDRVDTGELFF.

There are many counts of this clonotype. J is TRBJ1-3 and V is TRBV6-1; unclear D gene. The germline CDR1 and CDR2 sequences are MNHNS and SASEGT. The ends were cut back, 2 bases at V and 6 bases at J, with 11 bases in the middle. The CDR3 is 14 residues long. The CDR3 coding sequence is TGTGCCAGCAGTGAATTGAACATTGAAAACACCATATATTTT. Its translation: CASSELNIENTIYF.

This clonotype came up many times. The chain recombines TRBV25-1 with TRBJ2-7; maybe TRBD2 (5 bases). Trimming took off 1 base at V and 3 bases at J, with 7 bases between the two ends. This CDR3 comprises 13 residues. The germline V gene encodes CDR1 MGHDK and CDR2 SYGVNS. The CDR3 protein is CASSESTNYEQYF. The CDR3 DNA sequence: TGTGCCAGCAGTGAATCGACTAACTACGAGCAGTACTTC.

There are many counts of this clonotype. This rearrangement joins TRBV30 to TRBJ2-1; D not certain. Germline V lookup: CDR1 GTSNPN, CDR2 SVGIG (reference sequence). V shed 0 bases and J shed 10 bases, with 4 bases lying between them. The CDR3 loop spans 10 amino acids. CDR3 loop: CAWSVREQFF. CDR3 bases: TGTGCCTGGAGTGTACGGGAGCAGTTCTTC.

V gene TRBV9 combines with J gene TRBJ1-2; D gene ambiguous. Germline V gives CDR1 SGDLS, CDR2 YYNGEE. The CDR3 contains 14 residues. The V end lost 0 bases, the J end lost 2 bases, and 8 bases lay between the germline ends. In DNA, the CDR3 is TGTGCCAGCAGCGTAGAAACCGGGAACTATGGCTACACCTTC. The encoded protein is CASSVETGNYGYTF.

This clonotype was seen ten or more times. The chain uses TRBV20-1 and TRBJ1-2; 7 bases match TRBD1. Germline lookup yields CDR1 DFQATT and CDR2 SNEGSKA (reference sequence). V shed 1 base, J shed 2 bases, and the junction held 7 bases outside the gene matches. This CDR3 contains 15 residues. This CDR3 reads CSARASGGLNYGYTF. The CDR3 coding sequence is TGCAGTGCTAGAGCGTCAGGGGGGTTGAACTATGGCTACACCTTC.

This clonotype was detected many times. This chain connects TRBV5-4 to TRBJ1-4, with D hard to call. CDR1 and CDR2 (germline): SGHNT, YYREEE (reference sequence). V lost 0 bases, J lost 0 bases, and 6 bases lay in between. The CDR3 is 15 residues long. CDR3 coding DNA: TGTGCCAGCAGCTTGGAGGGTTCAACTAATGAAAAACTGTTTTTT. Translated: CASSLEGSTNEKLFF.

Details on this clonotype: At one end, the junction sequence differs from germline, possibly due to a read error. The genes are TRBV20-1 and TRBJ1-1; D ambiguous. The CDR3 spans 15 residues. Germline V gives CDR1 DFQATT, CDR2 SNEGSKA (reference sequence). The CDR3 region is CSARIMGPISTESFF. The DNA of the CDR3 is TGCAGTGCTAGGATAATGGGTCCCATTAGTACTGAATCTTTCTTT.

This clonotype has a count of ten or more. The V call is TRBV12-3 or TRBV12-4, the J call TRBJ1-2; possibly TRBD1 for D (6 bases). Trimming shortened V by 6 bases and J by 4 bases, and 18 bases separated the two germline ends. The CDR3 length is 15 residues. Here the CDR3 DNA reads TGTGCCAGCAGGCCTCAGGGGCGAGAGTCCTATGGCTACACCTTC. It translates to CASRPQGRESYGYTF.

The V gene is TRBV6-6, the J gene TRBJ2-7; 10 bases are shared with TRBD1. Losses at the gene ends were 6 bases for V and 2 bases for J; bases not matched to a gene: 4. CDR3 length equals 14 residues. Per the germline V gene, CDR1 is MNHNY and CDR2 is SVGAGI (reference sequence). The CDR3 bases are TGTGCCAGCAGCCGACAGGGGGCGGCCTACGAGCAGTACTTC. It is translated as CASSRQGAAYEQYF.

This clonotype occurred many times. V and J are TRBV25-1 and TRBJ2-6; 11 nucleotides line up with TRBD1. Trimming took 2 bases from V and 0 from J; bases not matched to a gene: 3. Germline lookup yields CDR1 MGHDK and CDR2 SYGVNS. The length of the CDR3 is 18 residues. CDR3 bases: TGTGCCAGCAGTGAAACTGGGACAGGGGGCTCTGGGGCCAACGTCCTGACTTTC. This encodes CASSETGTGGSGANVLTF. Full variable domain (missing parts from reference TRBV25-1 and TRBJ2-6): EADIYQTPRYLVIGTGKKITLECSQTMGHDKMYWYQQDPGMELHLIHYSYGVNSTEKGDLSSESTVSRIRTEHFPLTLESARPSHTSQYLCASSETGTGGSGANVLTFGAGSRLTVL.

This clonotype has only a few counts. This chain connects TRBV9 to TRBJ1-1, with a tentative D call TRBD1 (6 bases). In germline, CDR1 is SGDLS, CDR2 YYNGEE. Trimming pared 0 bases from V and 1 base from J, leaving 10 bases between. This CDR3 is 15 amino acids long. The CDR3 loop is CASSVGGLKNTEAFF. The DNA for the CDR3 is TGTGCCAGCAGCGTAGGGGGGCTAAAGAACACTGAAGCTTTCTTT.

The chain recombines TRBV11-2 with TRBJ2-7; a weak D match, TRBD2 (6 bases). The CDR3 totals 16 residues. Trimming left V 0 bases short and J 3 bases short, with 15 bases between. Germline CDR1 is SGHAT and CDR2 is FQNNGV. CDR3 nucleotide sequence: TGTGCCAGCAGCTTAGATGAGGAGGGATCTTACTACGAGCAGTACTTC. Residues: CASSLDEEGSYYEQYF.

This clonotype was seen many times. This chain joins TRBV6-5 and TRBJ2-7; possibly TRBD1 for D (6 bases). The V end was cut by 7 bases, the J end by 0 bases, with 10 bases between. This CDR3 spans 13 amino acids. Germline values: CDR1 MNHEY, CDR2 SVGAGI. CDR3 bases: TGTGCCAGCACCCCGGACAGCTCCTACGAGCAGTACTTC. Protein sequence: CASTPDSSYEQYF.

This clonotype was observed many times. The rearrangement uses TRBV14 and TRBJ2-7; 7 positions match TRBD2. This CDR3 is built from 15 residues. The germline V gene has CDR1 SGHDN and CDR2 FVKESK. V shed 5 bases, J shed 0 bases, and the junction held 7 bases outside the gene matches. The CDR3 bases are TGTGCCAGCAGCACGGGAGGCACCAGCTCCTACGAGCAGTACTTC. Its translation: CASSTGGTSSYEQYF. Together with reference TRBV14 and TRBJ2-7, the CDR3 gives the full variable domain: EAGVTQFPSHSVIEKGQTVTLRCDPISGHDNLYWYRRVMGKEIKFLLHFVKESKQDESGMPNNRFLAERTGGTYSTLKVQPAELEDSGVYFCASSTGGTSSYEQYFGPGTRLTVT.

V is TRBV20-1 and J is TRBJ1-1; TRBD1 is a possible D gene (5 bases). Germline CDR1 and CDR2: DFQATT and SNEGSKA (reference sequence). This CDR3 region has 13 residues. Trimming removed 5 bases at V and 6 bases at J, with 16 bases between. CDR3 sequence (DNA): TGCAGTGCTGCGACGGGGGGTTGGCCTGAAGCTTTCTTT. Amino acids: CSAATGGWPEAFF.

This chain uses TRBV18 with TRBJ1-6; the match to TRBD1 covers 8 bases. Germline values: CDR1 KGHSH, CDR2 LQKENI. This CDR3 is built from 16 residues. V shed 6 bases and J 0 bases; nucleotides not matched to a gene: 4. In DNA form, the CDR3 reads TGTGCCAGCTCTGGGGACAGGAGCTCCTATAATTCACCCCTCCACTTT. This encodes CASSGDRSSYNSPLHF.

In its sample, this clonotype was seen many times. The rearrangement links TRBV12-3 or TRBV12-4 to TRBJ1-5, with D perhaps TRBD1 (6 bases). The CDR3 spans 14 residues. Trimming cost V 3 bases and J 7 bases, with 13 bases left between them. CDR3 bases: TGTGCCAGCAGTTTTATGCAGGGGTGGCAGCCCCAGCATTTT. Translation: CASSFMQGWQPQHF.

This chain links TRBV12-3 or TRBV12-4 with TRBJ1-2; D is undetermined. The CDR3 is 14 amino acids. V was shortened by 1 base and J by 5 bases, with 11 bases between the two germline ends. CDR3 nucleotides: TGTGCCAGCAGTTTAGAGCCGCAGCGTTATGGCTACACCTTC. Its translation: CASSLEPQRYGYTF.

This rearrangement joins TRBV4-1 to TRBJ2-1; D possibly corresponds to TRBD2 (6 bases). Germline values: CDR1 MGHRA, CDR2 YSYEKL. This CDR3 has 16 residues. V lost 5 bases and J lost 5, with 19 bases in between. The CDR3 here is CASSNPRLDSNNEQFF. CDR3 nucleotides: TGCGCCAGCAGCAACCCCCGACTAGATTCCAACAATGAGCAGTTCTTC.

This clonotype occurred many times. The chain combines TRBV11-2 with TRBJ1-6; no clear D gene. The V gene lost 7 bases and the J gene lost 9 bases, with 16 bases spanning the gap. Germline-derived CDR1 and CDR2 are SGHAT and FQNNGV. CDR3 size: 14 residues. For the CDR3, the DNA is TGTGCCAGCATCTTTGACCCCCGAGGTTCACCCCTCCACTTT. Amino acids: CASIFDPRGSPLHF. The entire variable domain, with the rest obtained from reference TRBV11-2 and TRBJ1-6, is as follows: EAGVAQSPRYKIIEKRQSVAFWCNPISGHATLYWYQQILGQGPKLLIQFQNNGVVDDSQLPKDRFSAERLKGVDSTLKIQPAKLEDSAVYLCASIFDPRGSPLHFGNGTRLTVT.

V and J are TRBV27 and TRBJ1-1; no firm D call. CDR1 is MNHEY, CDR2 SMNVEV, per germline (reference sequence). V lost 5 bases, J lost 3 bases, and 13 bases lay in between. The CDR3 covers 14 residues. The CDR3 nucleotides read TGTGCCAGCAGTCCAACTCGGGCACACACTGAAGCTTTCTTT. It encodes CASSPTRAHTEAFF.

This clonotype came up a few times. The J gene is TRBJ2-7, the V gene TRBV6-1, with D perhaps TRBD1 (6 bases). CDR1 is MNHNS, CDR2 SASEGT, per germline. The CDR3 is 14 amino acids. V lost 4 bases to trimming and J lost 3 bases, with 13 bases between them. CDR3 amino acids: CASSALGALYEQYF. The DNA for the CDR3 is TGTGCCAGCAGTGCCCTGGGGGCACTCTACGAGCAGTACTTC.

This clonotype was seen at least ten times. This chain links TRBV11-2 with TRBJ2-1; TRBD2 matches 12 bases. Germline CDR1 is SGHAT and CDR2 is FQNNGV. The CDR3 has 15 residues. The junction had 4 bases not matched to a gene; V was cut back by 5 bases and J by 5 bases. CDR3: CASSATSGGNNEQFF. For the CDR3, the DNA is TGTGCCAGCAGCGCGACTAGCGGGGGAAACAATGAGCAGTTCTTC.

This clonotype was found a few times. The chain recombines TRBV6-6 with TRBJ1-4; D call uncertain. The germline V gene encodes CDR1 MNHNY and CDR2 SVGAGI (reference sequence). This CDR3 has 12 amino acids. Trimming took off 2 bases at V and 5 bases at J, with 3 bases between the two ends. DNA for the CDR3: TGTGCCAGCAGTTACGGGAATGAAAAACTGTTTTTT. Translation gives CASSYGNEKLFF.